Reported below is one T cell receptor beta chain. What it binds is not known. The germline CDR1 and CDR2 sequences are SNHLY and FYNNEI. The CDR3 contains 11 residues. The junction had 8 bases not matched to a gene; V was cut back by 10 bases and J by 11 bases. The data were obtained in a study of response to subunit inactivated influenza vaccine. Findings and limits, study-wide: Authors suggested that a seasonal influenza vaccination recruits few new T cells each time.

Each CDR3 protein gets one entry after TCRdb re-called the RT-PCR reads with MiXCR. The sample holds 280,000 or so distinct CDR3 sequences, roughly 22% seen once. V usage is TRBV2 and J usage is TRBJ2-3; 8 nucleotides agree with TRBD1. The sequence was collected from a man between 50 and 69 years old who received an inactivated influenza vaccine. The material was PBMCs from blood, obtained approximately 20 months after vaccination. In nucleotides, the CDR3 is TGTGCCACCCGGACAGGGTGGGTGCAGTATTTT. It translates to CATRTGWVQYF.